The T cell receptor (beta chain) under discussion was sequenced for a study of blood T cell repertoires in COVID-19. Study as a whole: Whether acute or convalescent, the COVID-19 samples came from the United States, Italy and Spain.

This clone has a handful of counts. The study drew participants aged about 18 to 89 years from some 25 US areas. Participants were placed into cohorts based on the clinical history they reported. All recovered Cohort 3 donors got two negative PCRs, got clearance, or saw symptom resolution. Produced via immunoSEQ multiplex PCR; TCRdb's table is partial and in-frame only. This table holds hundreds of thousands of clones, roughly 84% found once. V dropped 4 bases and J dropped 3; count of bases not matched to a gene: 8. This CDR3 spans 15 amino acids. Germline lookup yields CDR1 SGHRS and CDR2 YFSETQ. This chain links TRBV5-1 with TRBJ2-3; 7 nucleotides match TRBD2. This TCR came from a woman under 40 who had recovered from COVID-19. Sequencing input: PBMCs or T cells enriched from blood (not recorded which). The CDR3 sequence: CASSALPGGTDTQYF. Written as DNA, the CDR3 is TGCGCCAGCAGCGCCCTCCCGGGGGGAACAGATACGCAGTATTTT.